The 9 T cell receptor beta chains reported below all come from one sample, sequenced in a study of beta chain features in type 1 diabetes (dated by TCRdb to the late 2010s). The library was obtained by the immunoSEQ multiplex PCR assay. The High Capacity cDNA Reverse Transcription Kit was used to reverse transcribe all of the isolated RNA, meaning that expressed TCRB transcripts were what got sequenced. TCRdb re-hosts the immuneACCESS table, in-frame sequences only. Its copies lack some clones; in the studies checked, an unresolved V gene accounts for under half of them, and the cause for the rest is not known. The sample records about 620,000 clones, roughly a sixth of which are singletons. The ten largest account for roughly 0.098% of the sample. The specimen sequenced was naive CD4+ T cells from blood. Read against the paper, the sample's cell subset or site label means: true naive CD4+ T cells. Source of these receptors: a man younger than 35 in good health.

This clone was detected only a few times. The gene calls are TRBV5-4 and TRBJ2-3, with D unresolved. V was pared by 0 bases and J by 6 bases, with 8 bases between. Germline CDR1 is SGHNT and CDR2 is YYREEE (reference sequence). This CDR3 spans 13 amino acids. The CDR3 loop is CASSLAVGDTQYF. CDR3 nucleotide sequence: TGTGCCAGCAGCTTGGCGGTGGGGGATACGCAGTATTTT.

This clone was counted between two and nine times. The chain uses TRBV2 and TRBJ2-5; D remains ambiguous. Germline V gene sequence: CDR1 SNHLY, CDR2 FYNNEI. V lost 6 bases and J 1 base, leaving 9 bases between the germline ends. This CDR3 contains 13 residues. The CDR3 region has the DNA TGTGCCAGCAGGAGACCCGCCCAAGAGACCCAGTACTTC. Translation gives CASRRPAQETQYF.

This clone has just a few counts. V gene TRBV2 combines with J gene TRBJ2-5; 7 nucleotides agree with TRBD2. This CDR3 contains 13 residues. J was trimmed by 5 bases and V by 6 bases; bases with no gene match: 6. The germline V gene encodes CDR1 SNHLY and CDR2 FYNNEI. The CDR3 DNA reads TGTGCCAGCAGCGGGACTATGAGGGAGACCCAGTACTTC. Amino acids: CASSGTMRETQYF. The complete variable domain, with remaining parts taken from reference TRBV2 and TRBJ2-5, reads EPEVTQTPSHQVTQMGQEVILRCVPISNHLYFYWYRQILGQKVEFLVSFYNNEISEKSEIFDDQFSVERPDGSNFTLKIRSTKLEDSAMYFCASSGTMRETQYFGPGTRLLVL.

CDR3 sequence: CASSLGQVREETQYF. The CDR3 coding sequence is TGTGCCAGCAGCTTAGGACAGGTCCGAGAGGAGACCCAGTACTTC. The chain recombines TRBV7-9 with TRBJ2-5; possible D gene TRBD1, 6 bases. Germline-derived CDR1 and CDR2 are SEHNR and FQNEAQ (reference sequence). V lost 1 base to trimming and J lost 5 bases, with 14 bases between them. This CDR3 is 15 amino acids long.

This clone was seen only a few times. The chain is built from TRBV7-7 and TRBJ2-4, with TRBD2 as a possible D gene (6 bases). Trimming stripped 9 bases from V and 0 bases from J, with 21 bases between. Germline values: CDR1 SSHAT, CDR2 FNYEAQ (reference sequence). The CDR3 covers 17 residues. Written as DNA, the CDR3 is TGTGCCAGGGAGGGGAACAGGCAGCCTCTAGCCAAAAACATTCAGTACTTC. It codes for CAREGNRQPLAKNIQYF.

This clone was detected a few times. The CDR3 coding sequence is TGTGCCAGCAGCTCTCAGGGGGGAACCTACGAGCAGTACTTC. Its translation: CASSSQGGTYEQYF. This sequence joins TRBV7-3 and TRBJ2-7, with TRBD1 as a possible D gene (7 bases). Trimming removed 4 bases from V and 2 bases from J, with 12 bases in between. The CDR3 has 14 residues. Germline CDR1 is SGHTA and CDR2 is FQGTGA. Complete variable domain (other parts from reference TRBV7-3 and TRBJ2-7): GAGVSQTPSNKVTEKGKYVELRCDPISGHTALYWYRQSLGQGPEFLIYFQGTGAADDSGLPNDRFFAVRPEGSVSTLKIQRTERGDSAVYLCASSSQGGTYEQYFGPGTRLTVT.

This chain uses TRBV5-1 with TRBJ2-3; D possibly matches TRBD1 or TRBD2 (5 bases each). The V end was cut by 2 bases, the J end by 6 bases, with 16 bases between. The CDR3 consists of 15 residues. CDR1 and CDR2 from the germline V gene are SGHRS and YFSETQ. The CDR3 region is CASSFLAGQSDTQYF. CDR3 DNA sequence: TGCGCCAGCAGCTTCCTAGCCGGACAATCGGATACGCAGTATTTT.

The V and J genes are TRBV5-1 and TRBJ2-1, with D tentatively TRBD1 (7 bases). The CDR3 consists of 14 residues. Trimming stripped 0 bases from V and 8 bases from J, with 12 bases between. Looked up from germline, CDR1 is SGHRS and CDR2 is YFSETQ. This CDR3 is CASSLDSRGDEQFF. Written as DNA, the CDR3 is TGCGCCAGCAGCTTGGATTCCAGGGGGGATGAGCAGTTCTTC.

A few counts support this clone. The chain recombines TRBV28 with TRBJ2-3; D call uncertain. The CDR3 length is 17 residues. CDR1 MDHEN and CDR2 SYDVKM come from the germline V gene. V lost 3 bases to trimming and J lost 0 bases, with 16 bases between them. The CDR3 sequence is CASSFVVWRSSTDTQYF. The CDR3 DNA reads TGTGCCAGCAGTTTCGTAGTTTGGCGCTCTAGCACAGATACGCAGTATTTT.